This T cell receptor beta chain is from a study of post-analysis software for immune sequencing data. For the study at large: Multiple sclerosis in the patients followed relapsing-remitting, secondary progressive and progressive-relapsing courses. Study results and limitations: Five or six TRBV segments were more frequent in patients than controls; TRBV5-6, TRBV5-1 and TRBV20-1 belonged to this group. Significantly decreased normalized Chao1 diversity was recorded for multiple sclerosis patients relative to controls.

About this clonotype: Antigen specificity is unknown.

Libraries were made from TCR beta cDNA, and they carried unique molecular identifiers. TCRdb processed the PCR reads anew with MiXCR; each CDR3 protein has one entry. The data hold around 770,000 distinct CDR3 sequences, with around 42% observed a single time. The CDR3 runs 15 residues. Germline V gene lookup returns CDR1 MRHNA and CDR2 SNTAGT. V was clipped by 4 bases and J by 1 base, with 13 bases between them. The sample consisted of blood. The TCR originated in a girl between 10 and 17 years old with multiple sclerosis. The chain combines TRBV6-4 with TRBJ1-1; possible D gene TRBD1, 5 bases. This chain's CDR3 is CASSAGGTGNTEAFF. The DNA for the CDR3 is TGTGCCAGCAGTGCTGGGGGTACAGGGAACACTGAAGCTTTCTTT.